This TCR beta chain was sequenced for a study of blood T cell repertoires in COVID-19. Recovered status in Cohort 3 required two negative PCRs, clearance, or symptom resolution. The V gene's germline CDR1 is MDHEN and CDR2 SYDVKM. There are 16 residues in the CDR3. Trimming took 0 bases from V and 4 from J; bases not matched to a gene: 6. Here immunoSEQ multiplex PCR was the method, and the copy in TCRdb shows in-frame clones only, minus some. The table records 150,000 to 200,000 clones, roughly four fifths of them present only once. The clonotype comes from a man aged 35 to 55 who had recovered from COVID-19. The sample consisted of PBMCs or T cells enriched from blood (not recorded which). The chain has TRBV28 and TRBJ1-2; 9 bases line up with TRBD1. The CDR3 DNA follows: TGTGCCAGCAGTTTATGGGGGACAGGGCCCGGCTATGGCTACACCTTC. Translation gives CASSLWGTGPGYGYTF.